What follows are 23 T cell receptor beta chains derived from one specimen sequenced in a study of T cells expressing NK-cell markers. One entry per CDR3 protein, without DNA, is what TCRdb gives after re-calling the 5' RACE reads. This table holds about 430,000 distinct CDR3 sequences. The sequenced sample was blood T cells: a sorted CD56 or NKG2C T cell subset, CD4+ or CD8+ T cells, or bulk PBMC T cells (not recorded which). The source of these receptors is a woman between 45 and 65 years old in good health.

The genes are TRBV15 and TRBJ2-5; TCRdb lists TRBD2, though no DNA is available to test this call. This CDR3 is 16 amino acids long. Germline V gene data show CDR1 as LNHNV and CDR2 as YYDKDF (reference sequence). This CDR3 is CATSLGTSGAQETQYF. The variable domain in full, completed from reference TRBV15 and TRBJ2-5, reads DAMVIQNPRYQVTQFGKPVTLSCSQTLNHNVMYWYQQKSSQAPKLLFHYYDKDFNNEADTPDNFQSRRPNTSFCFLDIRSPGLGDTAMYLCATSLGTSGAQETQYFGPGTRLLVL.

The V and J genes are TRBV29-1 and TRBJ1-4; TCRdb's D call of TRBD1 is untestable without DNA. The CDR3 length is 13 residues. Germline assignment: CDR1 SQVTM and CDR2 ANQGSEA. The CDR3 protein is CSVVETGGRKLFF.

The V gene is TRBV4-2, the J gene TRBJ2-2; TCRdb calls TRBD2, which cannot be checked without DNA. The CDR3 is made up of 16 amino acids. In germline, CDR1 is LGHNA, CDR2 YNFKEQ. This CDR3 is CASSQAWALATGELFF.

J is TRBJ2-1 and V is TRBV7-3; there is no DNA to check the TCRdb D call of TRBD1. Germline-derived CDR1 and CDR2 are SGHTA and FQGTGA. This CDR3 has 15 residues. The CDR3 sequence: CASSLPSAPYNEQFF.

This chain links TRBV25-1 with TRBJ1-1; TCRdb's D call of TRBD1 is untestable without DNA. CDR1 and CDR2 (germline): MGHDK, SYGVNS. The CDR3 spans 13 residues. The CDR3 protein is CASSAQGAAEAFF.

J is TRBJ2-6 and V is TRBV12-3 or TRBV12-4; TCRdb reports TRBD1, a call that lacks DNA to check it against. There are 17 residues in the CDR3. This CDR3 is CASSLKGTVYGANVLTF.

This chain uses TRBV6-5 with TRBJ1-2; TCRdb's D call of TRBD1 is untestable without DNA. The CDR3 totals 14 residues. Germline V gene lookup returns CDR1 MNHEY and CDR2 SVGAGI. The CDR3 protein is CASSYLSGEYGYTF.

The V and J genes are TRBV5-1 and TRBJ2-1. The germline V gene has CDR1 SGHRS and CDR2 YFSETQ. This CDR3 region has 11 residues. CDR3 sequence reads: CASSLRVRQFF.

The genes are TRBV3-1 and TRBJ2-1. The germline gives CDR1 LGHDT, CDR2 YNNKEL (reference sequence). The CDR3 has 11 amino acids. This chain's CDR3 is CASSHSDEQFF.

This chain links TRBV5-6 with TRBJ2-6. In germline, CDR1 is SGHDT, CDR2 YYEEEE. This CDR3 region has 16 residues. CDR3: CASSWRPGTGANVLTF. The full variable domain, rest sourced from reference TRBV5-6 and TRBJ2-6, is DAGVTQSPTHLIKTRGQQVTLRCSPKSGHDTVSWYQQALGQGPQFIFQYYEEEERQRGNFPDRFSGHQFPNYSSELNVNALLLGDSALYLCASSWRPGTGANVLTFGAGSRLTVL.

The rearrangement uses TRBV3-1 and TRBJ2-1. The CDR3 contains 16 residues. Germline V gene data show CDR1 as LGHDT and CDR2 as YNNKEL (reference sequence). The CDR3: CASSQVERPAYNEQFF.

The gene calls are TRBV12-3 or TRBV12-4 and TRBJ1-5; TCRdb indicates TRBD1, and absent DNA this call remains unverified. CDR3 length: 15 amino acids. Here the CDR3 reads CASRVTGISNQPQHF.

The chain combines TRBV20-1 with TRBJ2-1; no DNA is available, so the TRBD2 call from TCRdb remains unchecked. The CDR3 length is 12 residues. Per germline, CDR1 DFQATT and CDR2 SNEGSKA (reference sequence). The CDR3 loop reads CSARGGGRKQFF.

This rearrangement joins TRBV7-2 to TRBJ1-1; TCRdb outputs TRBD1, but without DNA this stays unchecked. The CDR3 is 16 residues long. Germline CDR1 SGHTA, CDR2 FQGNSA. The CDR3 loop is CASSQRPRDLWDRAFF.

CDR3 in amino acids: CSVDVGVYEQYF. V usage is TRBV29-1 and J usage is TRBJ2-7. From germline, CDR1 is SQVTM and CDR2 ANQGSEA. The CDR3 spans 12 residues.

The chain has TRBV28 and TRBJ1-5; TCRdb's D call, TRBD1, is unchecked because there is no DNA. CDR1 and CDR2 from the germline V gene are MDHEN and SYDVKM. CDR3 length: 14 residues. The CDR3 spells CASSDGQGYQPQHF. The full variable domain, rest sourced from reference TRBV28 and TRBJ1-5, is DVKVTQSSRYLVKRTGEKVFLECVQDMDHENMFWYRQDPGLGLRLIYFSYDVKMKEKGDIPEGYSVSREKKERFSLILESASTNQTSMYLCASSDGQGYQPQHFGDGTRLSIL.

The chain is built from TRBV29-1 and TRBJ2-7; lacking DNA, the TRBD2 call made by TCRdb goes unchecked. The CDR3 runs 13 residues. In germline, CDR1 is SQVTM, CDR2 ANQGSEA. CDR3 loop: CSVFSGISYEQYF.

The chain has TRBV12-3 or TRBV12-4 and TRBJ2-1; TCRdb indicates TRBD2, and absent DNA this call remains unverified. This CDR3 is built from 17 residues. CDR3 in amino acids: CASSQMTSGRDYNEQFF.

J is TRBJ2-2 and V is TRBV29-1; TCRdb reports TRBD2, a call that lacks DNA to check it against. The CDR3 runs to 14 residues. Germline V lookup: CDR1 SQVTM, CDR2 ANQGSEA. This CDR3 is CSVAAGINTGELFF.

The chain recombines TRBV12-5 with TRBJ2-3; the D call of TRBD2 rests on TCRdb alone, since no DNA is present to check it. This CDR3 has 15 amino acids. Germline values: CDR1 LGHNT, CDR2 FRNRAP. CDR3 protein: CASGSSGLPTDTQYF.

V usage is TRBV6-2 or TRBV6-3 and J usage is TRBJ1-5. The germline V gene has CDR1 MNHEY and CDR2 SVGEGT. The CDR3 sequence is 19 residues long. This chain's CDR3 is CASSKMGGRPPAVYQPQHF.

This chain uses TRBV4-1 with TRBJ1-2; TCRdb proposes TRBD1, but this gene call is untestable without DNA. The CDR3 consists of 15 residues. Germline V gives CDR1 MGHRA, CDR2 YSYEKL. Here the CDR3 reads CASSQLQGLGYGYTF.

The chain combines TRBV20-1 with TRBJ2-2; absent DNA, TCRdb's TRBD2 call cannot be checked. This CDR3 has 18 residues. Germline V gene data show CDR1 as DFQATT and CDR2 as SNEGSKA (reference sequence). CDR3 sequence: CSARDSGRGGGRTGELFF.